The sequence of this TCR beta chain was determined in a study of CD8 T cells in ankylosing spondylitis. TCRdb redid the calling of the 5' RACE reads with MiXCR, one entry per CDR3 protein. Of approximately 90,000 distinct CDR3 sequences in the sample, roughly 8.3% were seen once. The CDR3 is 13 residues long. Germline V CDR1 and CDR2: SQVTM, ANQGSEA. V was cut by 4 bases and J by 4 bases, with 10 bases left in between. The genes are TRBV29-1 and TRBJ2-2; D unclear. The TCR was taken from a male donor with ankylosing spondylitis or in good health (not recorded which). Sequences were obtained from blood, either unsorted or a sorted T cell fraction (not recorded which). The CDR3 sequence: CSVATVTTGELFF. The CDR3 DNA sequence: TGCAGCGTTGCAACAGTGACCACCGGGGAGCTGTTTTTT.